This T cell receptor beta chain was identified in a study of regulatory T cells in long-lasting Graves disease. Across the whole study: Duration of antithyroid drug therapy among newly diagnosed Graves' patients was under 3 months.

CDR3-region Arm-PCR and iRepertoire HTBI primers produced the TCR beta libraries. Original processing notes: The samples included roughly 62 TRBV and some 15 TRBJ segments. TCRdb re-called the multiplex PCR reads with MiXCR, one entry per CDR3 protein. Clone size and V and J calls follow TCRdb, not the original study. This table has about 500,000 distinct CDR3 sequences, around 15% appearing once. Germline V CDR1 and CDR2: MDHEN, SYDVKM. Trimming took off 4 bases at V and 0 bases at J, with 5 bases between the two ends. The length of the CDR3 is 13 residues. Time point meaning: newly diagnosed GD, antithyroid drugs for less than 3 months. From PBMCs, RNA was extracted and then used to make the TCR library. An endocrinology department located in Xi'an, China, was where the patients came from. This clonotype occurred once. Since a much larger clone is just one base distant, this may be a read error. This CDR3 is missing its conserved last phenylalanine or tryptophan, likely due to a read error.

The same sample was also studied in work on T cells in Graves' hyperthyroidism and ophthalmopathy. That paper states: Diagnosis of hyperthyroidism was new in patients aged 18 to 65, and its duration was under 2 months.

The clonotype was recovered from a man aged 35-49 years with Graves disease. The gene calls are TRBV28 and TRBJ2-3; no firm D call. This sample comprised peripheral blood mononuclear cells (PBMCs), obtained at new diagnosis, from a patient treated with antithyroid drugs. The CDR3 here is CASSSYSTDTQYL. The CDR3 DNA reads as TGTGCCAGCAGTTCCTACAGCACAGATACGCAGTATTTG.